This is a list of T cell receptor beta chains from one sample in a study of radiotherapy plus CTLA-4 blockade in lung cancer. The repertoire was sequenced with immunoSEQ multiplex PCR; TCRdb's copy has only in-frame clones and lacks some. Here the sample spans roughly 110,000 clones, more than 75% being singletons. Here the sequenced sample was peripheral blood, taken from a patient treated with radiotherapy plus ipilimumab. These receptors all stem from a human donor with non-small cell lung cancer that progressed on radiotherapy plus ipilimumab. Some clones in this sample may be carry-over from other donors' samples. Both conserved end residues are part of each CDR3. Each record gives: D gene, clone size, J gene, V gene, CDR3 DNA, CDR3 protein. A D gene is named only where the DNA matches it firmly. Part of the rows lack a size; the others show once, few, many or a class for expanded clones.

d_gene: .
abundance: .
j_gene: TRBJ2-7
v_gene: TRBV5-1
CDR3nt: TGCGCCAGCAGCTTGGAAGGGTATCTCTACGAGCAGTACTTC
CDR3aa: CASSLEGYLYEQYF

d_gene: .
abundance: .
j_gene: TRBJ2-2
v_gene: TRBV19
CDR3nt: TGTGCCAGTAGTAGCGGTGGGGTAGCCGGGGAGCTGTTTTTT
CDR3aa: CASSSGGVAGELFF

d_gene: TRBD1
abundance: .
j_gene: TRBJ1-2
v_gene: TRBV9
CDR3nt: TGTGCCAGCAGCGAAGCCTGGACAGGGCCCGGCTACACCTTC
CDR3aa: CASSEAWTGPGYTF

d_gene: TRBD2
abundance: .
j_gene: TRBJ2-1
v_gene: TRBV4-3
CDR3nt: TGCGCCAGCAGCCAACTAGCGGGGGTCAATGAGCAGTTCTTC
CDR3aa: CASSQLAGVNEQFF

d_gene: .
abundance: .
j_gene: TRBJ2-5
v_gene: TRBV5-8
CDR3nt: TGTGCCAGCAGCTTGCATAGGGTCGAGACCCAGTACTTC
CDR3aa: CASSLHRVETQYF

d_gene: .
abundance: .
j_gene: TRBJ2-1
v_gene: TRBV6-1
CDR3nt: TGTGCCAGCAGTGGATCCCCGGGACTGCCCTACAATGAGCAGTTCTTC
CDR3aa: CASSGSPGLPYNEQFF

d_gene: .
abundance: .
j_gene: TRBJ1-2
v_gene: TRBV7-8
CDR3nt: TGTGCCAGCAGCCCCCTCGTCCGGGTCACTAACTATGGCTACACCTTC
CDR3aa: CASSPLVRVTNYGYTF

d_gene: .
abundance: .
j_gene: TRBJ1-3
v_gene: TRBV6-5
CDR3nt: TGTGCCAGCAGTTACTCGCCCGGACAGTGGGGAAACACCATATATTTT
CDR3aa: CASSYSPGQWGNTIYF

d_gene: .
abundance: .
j_gene: TRBJ2-1
v_gene: TRBV5-6
CDR3nt: TGTGCCAGCAGCCAGGGACGGGACGCTGCCCTCTACAATGAGCAGTTCTTC
CDR3aa: CASSQGRDAALYNEQFF

d_gene: TRBD1
abundance: once
j_gene: TRBJ2-7
v_gene: TRBV7-2
CDR3nt: TGTGCCAGCAGCTTCACAGGGGGACTGACCTACGAGCAGTACTTC
CDR3aa: CASSFTGGLTYEQYF

d_gene: .
abundance: .
j_gene: TRBJ2-5
v_gene: TRBV7-7
CDR3nt: TGTGCTAGCAGCCTATCCATGGGTACACAGGAGACCCAGTACTTC
CDR3aa: CASSLSMGTQETQYF

d_gene: TRBD1
abundance: .
j_gene: TRBJ2-7
v_gene: TRBV6-5
CDR3nt: TGTGCCAGCAGTTACGGGACAGCGGTTTACGAGCAGTACTTC
CDR3aa: CASSYGTAVYEQYF

d_gene: TRBD2
abundance: few
j_gene: TRBJ2-1
v_gene: TRBV19
CDR3nt: TGTGCCAGTAGGACTAGCGGGGGCAATGAGCAGTTCTTC
CDR3aa: CASRTSGGNEQFF

d_gene: TRBD1
abundance: .
j_gene: TRBJ1-6
v_gene: TRBV10-3
CDR3nt: TGTGCCACCAGACAGGGGGCGGATTCACCCCTCCACTTT
CDR3aa: CATRQGADSPLHF

d_gene: .
abundance: .
j_gene: TRBJ1-4
v_gene: TRBV5-6
CDR3nt: TGTGCCAGCAGCCCCTCCCCGGGGCCTAGAGAATCGCTGTTTTTT
CDR3aa: CASSPSPGPRESLFF

d_gene: TRBD1
abundance: .
j_gene: TRBJ1-3
v_gene: TRBV10-3
CDR3nt: TGTGCCATCGGGGGACAGTACACCATATATTTT
CDR3aa: CAIGGQYTIYF

d_gene: .
abundance: once
j_gene: TRBJ2-7
v_gene: TRBV5-1
CDR3nt: TGCGCCAGCAGCTTGTGGGGGGTTGTTTACGAGCAGTACTTC
CDR3aa: CASSLWGVVYEQYF

d_gene: TRBD1
abundance: .
j_gene: TRBJ1-6
v_gene: TRBV4-1
CDR3nt: TGCGCCAGCAGCCTTTTGGCTCAACAGGGGGGCAATTCACCCCTCCACTTT
CDR3aa: CASSLLAQQGGNSPLHF

d_gene: TRBD2
abundance: .
j_gene: TRBJ2-7
v_gene: TRBV7-2
CDR3nt: TGTGCCAGCAGCGCCTCTAGCGGGCGCTACGAGCAGTACTTC
CDR3aa: CASSASSGRYEQYF

d_gene: TRBD2
abundance: .
j_gene: TRBJ2-3
v_gene: TRBV4-2
CDR3nt: TGTGCCAGCAGCCAGCGGACTAGCGGGGGGGATACGCAGTATTTT
CDR3aa: CASSQRTSGGDTQYF

d_gene: .
abundance: .
j_gene: TRBJ1-5
v_gene: TRBV2
CDR3nt: TGTGCCAGCAGTGATCGGGGTCAGCCCCAGCATTTT
CDR3aa: CASSDRGQPQHF

d_gene: .
abundance: .
j_gene: TRBJ1-2
v_gene: TRBV7-9
CDR3nt: TGTGCCAGCAGCTTAGGTGGACTGAGCTATGGCTACACCTTC
CDR3aa: CASSLGGLSYGYTF

d_gene: .
abundance: .
j_gene: TRBJ2-5
v_gene: TRBV10-1
CDR3nt: TGCGCCGGATCAATAGAGACCCAGTACTTC
CDR3aa: CAGSIETQYF

d_gene: .
abundance: .
j_gene: TRBJ1-5
v_gene: TRBV4-2
CDR3nt: TGTGCCAGCAGCCAAGGATCCCAGCTAAGAGTGCAGCCCCAGCATTTT
CDR3aa: CASSQGSQLRVQPQHF

d_gene: .
abundance: .
j_gene: TRBJ1-1
v_gene: TRBV19
CDR3nt: TGTGCCAGTCAGAGGGGGGCTGGTTTTACTGAAGCTTTCTTT
CDR3aa: CASQRGAGFTEAFF

d_gene: .
abundance: .
j_gene: TRBJ2-7
v_gene: TRBV7-9
CDR3nt: TGTGCCAGCAGGTCACAGGAAAACGAGCAGTACTTC
CDR3aa: CASRSQENEQYF

d_gene: .
abundance: .
j_gene: TRBJ2-3
v_gene: TRBV28
CDR3nt: TGTGCCAGCAGTTTATCCACAGATACGCAGTATTTT
CDR3aa: CASSLSTDTQYF

d_gene: .
abundance: .
j_gene: TRBJ1-4
v_gene: TRBV11-2
CDR3nt: TGTGCCAGCAGCTTAATGTCGTGGGCTAATGAAAAACTGTTTTTT
CDR3aa: CASSLMSWANEKLFF

d_gene: .
abundance: .
j_gene: TRBJ1-2
v_gene: TRBV30
CDR3nt: TGTGCCCGGCAAGGGAATTATGGCTACACCTTC
CDR3aa: CARQGNYGYTF

d_gene: .
abundance: .
j_gene: TRBJ2-5
v_gene: TRBV5-1
CDR3nt: TGCGCCAGCAGCCCCGGGGGGCAGAAGGAGACCCAGTACTTC
CDR3aa: CASSPGGQKETQYF

d_gene: TRBD1
abundance: .
j_gene: TRBJ2-2
v_gene: TRBV7-3
CDR3nt: TGTGCCAGCAGCTTATCAGTGGGACAGATGAACACCGGGGAGCTGTTTTTT
CDR3aa: CASSLSVGQMNTGELFF

d_gene: TRBD2
abundance: .
j_gene: TRBJ2-1
v_gene: TRBV4-2
CDR3nt: TGTGCCAGCAGCCGGGTAGCGGGGAACCTGGGTGAGCAGTTCTTC
CDR3aa: CASSRVAGNLGEQFF

d_gene: .
abundance: .
j_gene: TRBJ2-1
v_gene: TRBV7-9
CDR3nt: TGTGCCAGCGGCGGGGCCAGCTCCTACAATGAGCAGTTCTTC
CDR3aa: CASGGASSYNEQFF

d_gene: TRBD1
abundance: .
j_gene: TRBJ2-2
v_gene: TRBV5-1
CDR3nt: TGCGCCAGCAGCATCGGACAGGGGGGCACCGGGGAGCTGTTTTTT
CDR3aa: CASSIGQGGTGELFF

d_gene: .
abundance: .
j_gene: TRBJ2-7
v_gene: TRBV5-1
CDR3nt: TGCGCCAGCAGCTGGCCCAGGTCCCCCTACGAGCAGTACTTC
CDR3aa: CASSWPRSPYEQYF

d_gene: TRBD2
abundance: .
j_gene: TRBJ2-7
v_gene: TRBV28
CDR3nt: TGTGCCAGCAGTTCTAGCGGGGGCCCCCTCGAGCAGTACTTC
CDR3aa: CASSSSGGPLEQYF

d_gene: .
abundance: .
j_gene: TRBJ1-2
v_gene: TRBV5-1
CDR3nt: TGCGCCAGCAGCTTACAGGACAGCGACTATGGCTACACCTTC
CDR3aa: CASSLQDSDYGYTF

d_gene: TRBD2
abundance: .
j_gene: TRBJ2-4
v_gene: TRBV29-1
CDR3nt: TGCAGCGCCCTCGGGCAGGGAGGGAACATTCAGTACTTC
CDR3aa: CSALGQGGNIQYF

d_gene: .
abundance: .
j_gene: TRBJ1-2
v_gene: TRBV2
CDR3nt: TGTGCCAGCAGTGAGTCCGTCAGGAGGTCCTATCGTGGCTACACCTTC
CDR3aa: CASSESVRRSYRGYTF

d_gene: .
abundance: .
j_gene: TRBJ1-1
v_gene: TRBV11-1
CDR3nt: TGTGCCAGCAGCTTAACCGCGGCAGGGGTGGGTAACACTGAAGCTTTCTTT
CDR3aa: CASSLTAAGVGNTEAFF

d_gene: .
abundance: .
j_gene: TRBJ2-6
v_gene: TRBV6-1
CDR3nt: TGTGCCAGCAGCAAGGGGCTACGTGGGGCCAACGTCCTGACTTTC
CDR3aa: CASSKGLRGANVLTF

d_gene: .
abundance: .
j_gene: TRBJ2-7
v_gene: TRBV7-2
CDR3nt: TGTGCCAGCAGCTTAGCCAGGGATGGTGGGGAGCAGTACTTC
CDR3aa: CASSLARDGGEQYF